The 5 T cell receptor beta chains given below trace back to one sample, sequenced in a study of cytomegalovirus exposure and HLA in healthy donors. PCR involved 60 Vbeta and 13 Jbeta primers. TCRdb keeps only in-frame clones here, not all; method: immunoSEQ multiplex PCR. The sample includes about 120,000 clones, around 75% of them seen just once. Source material: PBMCs. The source of these receptors is a woman aged 18-30 years in good health and CMV-seronegative.

The chain combines TRBV5-1 with TRBJ2-1; perhaps TRBD2 as D (5 bases). Germline lookup yields CDR1 SGHRS and CDR2 YFSETQ. CDR3 length: 16 amino acids. V was pared by 0 bases and J by 0 bases, with 10 bases between. The CDR3 loop is CASSLGGLSSYNEQFF. CDR3 bases: TGCGCCAGCAGCTTGGGCGGACTTAGCTCCTACAATGAGCAGTTCTTC.

This rearrangement joins TRBV6-1 to TRBJ2-1, with TRBD1 matching over 9 bases. Germline CDR1 is MNHNS and CDR2 is SASEGT. The CDR3 is 15 residues long. After removal of 7 bases from V and 7 bases from J, the junction contained 11 bases not matched to a gene. The CDR3 loop is CASKSGQGNLNEQFF. The CDR3 nucleotides are TGTGCCAGCAAATCAGGACAGGGGAACCTGAATGAGCAGTTCTTC.

V is TRBV5-8 and J is TRBJ1-6; 7 bases agree with TRBD1. The trim removed 4 bases at V and 10 bases at J, leaving 14 bases unmatched. CDR3 length: 16 amino acids. Germline V CDR1 and CDR2: SGHTS, YDEGEE. CDR3 amino acids: CASSPPTDRRLSPLHF. CDR3 nucleotide sequence: TGTGCCAGCAGCCCTCCAACGGACAGGAGGTTGTCACCCCTCCACTTT.

There are a few counts of this clone. The chain carries TRBV11-2 and TRBJ2-3, with unresolved D. The CDR3 runs 16 residues. Trimming pared 1 base from V and 1 base from J, leaving 12 bases between. The V gene's germline CDR1 is SGHAT and CDR2 FQNNGV. CDR3 region: CASSLVPDVGTDTQYF. CDR3 DNA sequence: TGTGCCAGCAGCTTAGTCCCAGATGTGGGCACAGATACGCAGTATTTT.

The V call is TRBV4-2, the J call TRBJ2-3; 13 bases map to TRBD2. J gave up 14 bases and V 0 bases, and 5 bases lay outside the gene matches. Germline V CDR1 and CDR2: LGHNA, YNFKEQ. CDR3 length: 14 amino acids. The CDR3 coding sequence is TGTGCCAGCAGCCAAGATAGACTAGCGGGGGGTCGGTATTTT. This codes for CASSQDRLAGGRYF.